The 2 T cell receptor beta chains listed next were all sequenced from one sample in a study of T cell responses to AZD1222 COVID-19 vaccine. Generated by immunoSEQ multiplex PCR, the TCRdb table keeps only in-frame clones and is missing some. The sample lists some 180,000 clones; around 94% were seen once. The sample consisted of peripheral blood, taken on day 0 of AZD1222 vaccination. All receptors come from an adult in good health.

The chain couples TRBV4-2 to TRBJ1-2, with a weak D call TRBD1 (6 bases). CDR1 is LGHNA, CDR2 YNFKEQ, per germline. The CDR3 has 12 amino acids. V was pared by 1 base and J by 9 bases, with 9 bases between. The CDR3 sequence: CASSQGGARYTF. The DNA of the CDR3 is TGTGCCAGCAGCCAAGGGGGGGCGCGCTACACCTTC.

J is TRBJ1-2 and V is TRBV7-2, with D unclear. The CDR3 contains 15 residues. Trimming pared 1 base from V and 5 bases from J, leaving 14 bases between. Looked up from germline, CDR1 is SGHTA and CDR2 is FQGNSA. This CDR3 is CASSLDPAHRYGYTF. The DNA for the CDR3 is TGTGCCAGCAGCTTAGATCCAGCCCATCGGTATGGCTACACCTTC.